This TCR beta chain was sequenced for a study of T cell responses to AZD1222 COVID-19 vaccine. About the research overall: The study pooled second doses at about 4 or about 12 weeks.

Clones were read by immunoSEQ multiplex PCR, and TCRdb kept only the in-frame ones, dropping some. The sample lists about 110,000 clones, roughly 82% seen once, with 4.5% to 6% in the top ten. The V end was cut by 4 bases, the J end by 2 bases, with 12 bases between. The germline CDR1 and CDR2 sequences are LGHNA and YNFKEQ. The CDR3 extends over 14 amino acids. The chain carries TRBV4-2 and TRBJ2-7; D is possibly TRBD1 (5 bases). This receptor was obtained from an adult in good health. Specimen: peripheral blood, collected on day 0 of AZD1222 vaccination. CDR3 in amino acids: CASSRETEAYEQYF. The CDR3 nucleotides are TGTGCCAGCAGCCGAGAGACAGAAGCCTACGAGCAGTACTTC.